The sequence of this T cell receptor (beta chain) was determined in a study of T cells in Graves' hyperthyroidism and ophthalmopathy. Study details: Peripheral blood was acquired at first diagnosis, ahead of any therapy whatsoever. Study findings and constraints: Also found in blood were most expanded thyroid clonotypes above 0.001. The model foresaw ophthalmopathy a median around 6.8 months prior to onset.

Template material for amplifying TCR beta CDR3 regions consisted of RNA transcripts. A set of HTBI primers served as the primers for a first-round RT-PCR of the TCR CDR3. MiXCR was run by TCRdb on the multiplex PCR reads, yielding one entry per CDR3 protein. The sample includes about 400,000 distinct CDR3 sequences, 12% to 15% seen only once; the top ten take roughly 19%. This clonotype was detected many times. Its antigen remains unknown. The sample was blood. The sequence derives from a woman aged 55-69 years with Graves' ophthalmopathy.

In nucleotides, the CDR3 is TGTGCCAGCAGCACCCGGACGGGACGCTCTGGAAACACCATATATTTT. Translated, it gives CASSTRTGRSGNTIYF. The chain recombines TRBV3-1 with TRBJ1-3; D is perhaps TRBD1 (5 bases). Deletions cut 5 bases from V and 0 bases from J, with 14 bases between. The CDR3 consists of 16 residues. Germline CDR1 LGHDT, CDR2 YNNKEL (reference sequence).